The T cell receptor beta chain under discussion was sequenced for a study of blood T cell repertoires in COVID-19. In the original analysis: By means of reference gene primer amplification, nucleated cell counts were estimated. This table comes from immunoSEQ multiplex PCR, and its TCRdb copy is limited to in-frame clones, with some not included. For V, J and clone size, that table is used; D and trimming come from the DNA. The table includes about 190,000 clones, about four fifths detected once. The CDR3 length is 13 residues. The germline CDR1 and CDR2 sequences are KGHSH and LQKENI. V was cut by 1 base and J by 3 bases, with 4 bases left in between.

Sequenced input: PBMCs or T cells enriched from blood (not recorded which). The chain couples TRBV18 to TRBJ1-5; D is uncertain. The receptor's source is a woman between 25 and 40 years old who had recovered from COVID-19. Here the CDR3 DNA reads TGTGCCAGCTCACCACTATTCAATCAGCCCCAGCATTTT. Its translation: CASSPLFNQPQHF.